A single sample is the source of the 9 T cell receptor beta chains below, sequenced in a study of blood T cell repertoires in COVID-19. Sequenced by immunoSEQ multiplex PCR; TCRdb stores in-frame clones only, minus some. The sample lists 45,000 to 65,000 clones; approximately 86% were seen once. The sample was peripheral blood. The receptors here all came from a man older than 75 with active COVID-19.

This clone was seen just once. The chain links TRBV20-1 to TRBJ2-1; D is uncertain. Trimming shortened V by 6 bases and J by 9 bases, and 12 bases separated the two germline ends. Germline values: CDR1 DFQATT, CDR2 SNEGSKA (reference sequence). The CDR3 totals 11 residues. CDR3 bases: TGCAGTGCCACCCCAGTTCGTGAGCAGTTCTTC. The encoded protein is CSATPVREQFF.

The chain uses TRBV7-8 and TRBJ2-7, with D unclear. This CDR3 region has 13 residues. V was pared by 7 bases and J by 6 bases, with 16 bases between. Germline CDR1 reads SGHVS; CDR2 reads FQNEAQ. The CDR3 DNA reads TGTGCCAGCACCCCTGCCCAGGTCGGCGAGCAGTACTTC. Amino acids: CASTPAQVGEQYF.

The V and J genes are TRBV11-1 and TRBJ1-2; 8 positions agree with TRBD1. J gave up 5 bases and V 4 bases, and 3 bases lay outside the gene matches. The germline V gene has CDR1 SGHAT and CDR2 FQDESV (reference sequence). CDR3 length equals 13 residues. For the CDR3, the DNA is TGTGCCAGCAGCTCGGACAGGGTTTATGGCTACACCTTC. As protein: CASSSDRVYGYTF.

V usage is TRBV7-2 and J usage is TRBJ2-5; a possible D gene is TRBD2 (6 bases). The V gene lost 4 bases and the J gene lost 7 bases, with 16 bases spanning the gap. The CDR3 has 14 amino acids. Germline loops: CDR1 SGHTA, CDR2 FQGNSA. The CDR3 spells CASSSGENTATQYF. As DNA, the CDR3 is TGTGCCAGCAGCTCGGGGGAAAACACGGCGACCCAGTACTTC.

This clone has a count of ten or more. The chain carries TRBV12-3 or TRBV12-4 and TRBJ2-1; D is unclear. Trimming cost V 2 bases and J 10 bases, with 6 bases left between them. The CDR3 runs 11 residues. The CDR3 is CASSLMAEQFF. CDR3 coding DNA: TGTGCCAGCAGTTTAATGGCCGAGCAGTTCTTC.

CDR3 sequence (DNA): TGTGCCAGTAGTATAGGTGCAGACACCGGGGAGCTGTTTTTT. It is translated as CASSIGADTGELFF. V and J are TRBV19 and TRBJ2-2; D is unclear. The length of the CDR3 is 14 residues. The germline gives CDR1 LNHDA, CDR2 SQIVND (reference sequence). The V gene lost 1 base and the J gene lost 3 bases, with 6 bases spanning the gap.

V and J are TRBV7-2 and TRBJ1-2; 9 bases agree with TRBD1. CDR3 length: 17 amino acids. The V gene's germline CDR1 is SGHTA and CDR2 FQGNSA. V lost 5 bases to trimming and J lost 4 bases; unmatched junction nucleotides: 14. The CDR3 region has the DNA TGTGCCAGCAGCCGCGATCGTCCGGGACAGGGCTTCTATGGCTACACCTTC. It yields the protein CASSRDRPGQGFYGYTF.

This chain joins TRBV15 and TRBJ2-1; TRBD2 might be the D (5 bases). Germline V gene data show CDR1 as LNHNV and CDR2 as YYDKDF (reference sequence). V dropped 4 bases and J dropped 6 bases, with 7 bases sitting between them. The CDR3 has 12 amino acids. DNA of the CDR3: TGTGCCACCAGCACCGGGGTCAATGAGCAGTTCTTC. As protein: CATSTGVNEQFF.

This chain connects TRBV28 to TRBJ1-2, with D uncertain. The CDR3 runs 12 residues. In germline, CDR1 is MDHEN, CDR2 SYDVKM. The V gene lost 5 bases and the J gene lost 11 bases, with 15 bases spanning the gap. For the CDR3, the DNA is TGTGCCAGCAGTCTACCCGTCGCGGGGTACACCTTC. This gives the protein CASSLPVAGYTF.